Presented here are 27 T cell receptor beta chains from one specimen sequenced in a study of cytomegalovirus exposure and HLA in healthy donors (dated by TCRdb to the late 2010s). Library construction relied on the immunoSEQ multiplex PCR assay. A mixture of 60 forward primers for TCR Vbeta segments and 13 reverse primers for TCR Jbeta segments was used in the multiplex PCR. TCRdb retrieved this table from immuneACCESS and kept in-frame rearrangements only. Not all clones are present; in checked studies, unresolved V genes account for under half, and no reason is known for the remainder. The sample includes roughly 250,000 clones, with 84% observed a single time. The ten largest clonotypes hold approximately 2% of the sample. What was sequenced was PBMCs. The receptors here all came from a woman in her forties in good health and CMV-seropositive.

This chain joins TRBV19 and TRBJ2-7; 7 bases match TRBD2. Germline-derived CDR1 and CDR2 are LNHDA and SQIVND (reference sequence). The trim removed 0 bases at V and 2 bases at J, leaving 7 bases unmatched. The CDR3 is 16 amino acids. The CDR3 bases are TGTGCCAGTAGTATAGACGGACTAGAGCCGACCTACGAGCAGTACTTC. This sequence encodes CASSIDGLEPTYEQYF.

The table lists this clone with a count of one. The CDR3, as DNA: TGCGCCAGCAGCTTGTCCGAGGGACAGCTGTACACTGAAGCTTTCTTT. The encoded protein is CASSLSEGQLYTEAFF. The rearrangement uses TRBV5-1 and TRBJ1-1; 7 bases align to TRBD1. J lost 3 bases, V lost 1 base, and 9 bases had no gene match. CDR3 length: 16 residues. CDR1 and CDR2 (germline): SGHRS, YFSETQ.

For the CDR3, the DNA is TGTGCCAGCAGCTTATCGGGACAGGGGTACGAGCAGTACTTC. It yields the protein CASSLSGQGYEQYF. The V gene is TRBV7-6, the J gene TRBJ2-5; 10 positions agree with TRBD1. TRBJ2-7 explains the end of the DNA better; the J call may be wrong. From germline, CDR1 is SGHVS and CDR2 FNYEAQ. This CDR3 spans 14 amino acids.

The rearrangement links TRBV19 to TRBJ1-1; D possibly corresponds to TRBD1 (5 bases). Trimming pared 0 bases from V and 0 bases from J, leaving 8 bases between. Germline CDR1 and CDR2: LNHDA and SQIVND (reference sequence). This CDR3 has 15 residues. The CDR3 protein is CASSIEGVMNTEAFF. The CDR3 coding sequence is TGTGCCAGTAGTATAGAAGGGGTGATGAACACTGAAGCTTTCTTT.

The V and J genes are TRBV9 and TRBJ2-5, with 8 positions matching TRBD2. Trimming removed 0 bases from V and 5 bases from J; junction bases left unmatched: 9. The CDR3 totals 16 residues. CDR1 and CDR2 (germline): SGDLS, YYNGEE. DNA for the CDR3: TGTGCCAGCAGCGTAGGTGGGGCGGGAGGCGGGGAGACCCAGTACTTC. Encoded protein: CASSVGGAGGGETQYF.

The CDR3 DNA follows: TGTGCCAGCAGCGTAGGTAGCGGGAACTCCTACGAGCAGTACTTC. Residues: CASSVGSGNSYEQYF. The chain carries TRBV9 and TRBJ2-7; 8 bases fit TRBD2. The CDR3 is 15 amino acids. Germline V gives CDR1 SGDLS, CDR2 YYNGEE. Unmatched junction bases numbered 2, after V lost 0 bases and J lost 0 bases.

V and J are TRBV9 and TRBJ2-2, with TRBD2 matching over 8 bases. Germline V CDR1 and CDR2: SGDLS, YYNGEE. The V gene end was trimmed by 0 bases and the J gene end by 4 bases; junction bases not matched to a gene: 5. This CDR3 has 16 amino acids. The CDR3 reads CASSVALLAVTGELFF. CDR3 sequence (DNA): TGTGCCAGCAGCGTAGCTCTACTAGCGGTCACCGGGGAGCTGTTTTTT.

This clone was seen a single time. V gene TRBV28 combines with J gene TRBJ2-7; 9 bases fit TRBD2. Germline V gene sequence: CDR1 MDHEN, CDR2 SYDVKM. V gave up 5 bases and J gave up 2 bases; unmatched junction bases: 10. This CDR3 has 16 residues. In DNA, the CDR3 is TGTGCCAGCAGTCAAACCTCCCGCGGGGGGGCCTACGAGCAGTACTTC. Amino acids: CASSQTSRGGAYEQYF. Full variable domain (remainder filled in from reference TRBV28 and TRBJ2-7): DVKVTQSSRYLVKRTGEKVFLECVQDMDHENMFWYRQDPGLGLRLIYFSYDVKMKEKGDIPEGYSVSREKKERFSLILESASTNQTSMYLCASSQTSRGGAYEQYFGPGTRLTVT.

The CDR3 DNA reads TGTGCCAGCCGGAGGAATGGAAACACCATATATTTT. This codes for CASRRNGNTIYF. The chain is built from TRBV28 and TRBJ1-3; D gene ambiguous. V lost 8 bases to trimming and J lost 3 bases, with 8 bases between them. This CDR3 region has 12 residues. Germline V gene data show CDR1 as MDHEN and CDR2 as SYDVKM.

The V gene is TRBV5-6, the J gene TRBJ2-1; TRBD2 matches 12 bases. Trimming at V came to 0 bases and at J to 9 bases, leaving 13 bases not matched to a gene. Per germline, CDR1 SGHDT and CDR2 YYEEEE. CDR3 length equals 18 residues. The CDR3 region is CASSLEASGRENYGEQFF. The CDR3 DNA sequence: TGTGCCAGCAGCTTGGAGGCTAGCGGGAGGGAGAACTATGGTGAGCAGTTCTTC. Variable domain in full (rest from reference TRBV5-6 and TRBJ2-1): DAGVTQSPTHLIKTRGQQVTLRCSPKSGHDTVSWYQQALGQGPQFIFQYYEEEERQRGNFPDRFSGHQFPNYSSELNVNALLLGDSALYLCASSLEASGRENYGEQFFGPGTRLTVL.

The V and J genes are TRBV28 and TRBJ1-2; perhaps TRBD1 as D (6 bases). Germline V lookup: CDR1 MDHEN, CDR2 SYDVKM. V was cut by 1 base and J by 4 bases, with 16 bases left in between. The CDR3 length is 16 residues. The CDR3 reads CASSLSPAGASYGYTF. The CDR3 nucleotides read TGTGCCAGCAGTTTATCCCCGGCAGGGGCAAGCTATGGCTACACCTTC.

The table lists this clone with a count of one. This rearrangement joins TRBV19 to TRBJ2-1; D not resolved. V was shortened by 3 bases and J by 4 bases, with 16 bases between the two germline ends. Per the germline V gene, CDR1 is LNHDA and CDR2 is SQIVND (reference sequence). This CDR3 spans 16 amino acids. CDR3 in DNA: TGTGCCAGTAGTATCCCCGGAAGTCACTATTACAATGAGCAGTTCTTC. It yields the protein CASSIPGSHYYNEQFF.

The J gene is TRBJ2-1, the V gene TRBV27, with D possibly TRBD1 on 6 matching bases. In germline, CDR1 is MNHEY, CDR2 SMNVEV (reference sequence). The CDR3 runs 18 residues. The germline V and J ends were trimmed by 5 bases and 0 bases, with 20 bases remaining between them. The chain's CDR3 is CASSPYEAGVFSYNEQFF. In DNA, the CDR3 is TGTGCCAGCAGTCCCTACGAGGCAGGGGTCTTCTCCTACAATGAGCAGTTCTTC.

The CDR3 sequence is CASSLGQGLVKLFF. CDR3 coding DNA: TGTGCCAGCAGCTTAGGACAGGGTTTGGTGAAACTGTTTTTT. The chain recombines TRBV11-2 with TRBJ1-4, with 7 positions matching TRBD1. The CDR3 runs 14 residues. Trimming took 1 base from V and 11 from J; bases not matched to a gene: 7. CDR1 and CDR2 from the germline V gene are SGHAT and FQNNGV.

This clone was seen only once. The chain carries TRBV7-9 and TRBJ2-1, with 15 nucleotides matching TRBD2. The CDR3 contains 17 residues. The V gene's germline CDR1 is SEHNR and CDR2 FQNEAQ (reference sequence). V was pared by 1 base and J by 4 bases, with 2 bases of the junction left unmatched. CDR3 bases: TGTGCCAGCAGCTTAGGGACTAGCGGGGGGGAATACAATGAGCAGTTCTTC. Its translation is CASSLGTSGGEYNEQFF.

This chain links TRBV28 with TRBJ2-1, with 9 bases identical to TRBD2. The ends lost 6 bases at V and 6 bases at J; junction bases unmatched: 6. The germline V gene has CDR1 MDHEN and CDR2 SYDVKM. The CDR3 runs 14 residues. The CDR3 DNA follows: TGTGCCAGCAGGATAAGACTAGCGGTCAATGAGCAGTTCTTC. The encoded protein is CASRIRLAVNEQFF.

The chain uses TRBV30 and TRBJ2-1; 10 positions match TRBD1. Germline V gene lookup returns CDR1 GTSNPN and CDR2 SVGIG (reference sequence). The trim removed 1 base at V and 4 bases at J, leaving 4 bases unmatched. This CDR3 comprises 15 residues. The CDR3 loop reads CAWSGDRGRYNEQFF. CDR3 nucleotide sequence: TGTGCCTGGAGTGGGGACAGGGGACGGTACAATGAGCAGTTCTTC.

This chain connects TRBV11-2 to TRBJ2-5; unclear D gene. This CDR3 has 15 residues. The V gene lost 1 base and the J gene lost 5 bases, with 14 bases spanning the gap. In germline, CDR1 is SGHAT, CDR2 FQNNGV. Written as DNA, the CDR3 is TGTGCCAGCAGCTTAGGGTTGTTAGCTGCCGAGACCCAGTACTTC. Residues: CASSLGLLAAETQYF.

This clone appeared a single time. In nucleotides, the CDR3 is TGTGCCAGCAGTTTCGGACAGGGAGGCTCCTACAATGAGCAGTTCTTC. Residues: CASSFGQGGSYNEQFF. The gene calls are TRBV2 and TRBJ2-1; TRBD1 matches 8 bases. This CDR3 spans 16 amino acids. Trimming at V came to 5 bases and at J to 0 bases, leaving 6 bases not matched to a gene. Germline V gene data show CDR1 as SNHLY and CDR2 as FYNNEI.

The chain has TRBV28 and TRBJ1-2; 8 bases are a match to TRBD1. The germline gives CDR1 MDHEN, CDR2 SYDVKM. The CDR3 length is 13 residues. V shed 6 bases, J shed 4 bases, and the junction held 4 bases outside the gene matches. CDR3 residues: CASSRTGIYGYTF. The CDR3 DNA reads as TGTGCCAGCAGCAGGACAGGGATCTATGGCTACACCTTC.

This rearrangement joins TRBV28 to TRBJ2-3, with 13 bases matching TRBD2. The CDR3 totals 15 residues. V gave up 6 bases and J gave up 6 bases; unmatched junction bases: 6. Germline lookup yields CDR1 MDHEN and CDR2 SYDVKM. CDR3 coding DNA: TGTGCCAGCAGCCGACAACTAGCGGGAGGGGATACGCAGTATTTT. Translated: CASSRQLAGGDTQYF.

This chain links TRBV9 with TRBJ2-5; 7 nucleotides align to TRBD1. From germline, CDR1 is SGDLS and CDR2 YYNGEE. CDR3 length equals 15 residues. V lost 4 bases to trimming and J lost 1 base; unmatched junction nucleotides: 7. CDR3 nucleotides: TGTGCCAGCAGCACCTCGGGACAGTTCCAAGAGACCCAGTACTTC. Translation: CASSTSGQFQETQYF.

The V and J genes are TRBV27 and TRBJ1-5; D ambiguous. Germline CDR1 and CDR2: MNHEY and SMNVEV (reference sequence). V lost 2 bases, J lost 4 bases, and 6 bases lay in between. This CDR3 has 13 residues. CDR3 residues: CASSLAGNQPQHF. In DNA form, the CDR3 reads TGTGCCAGCAGTTTAGCGGGGAATCAGCCCCAGCATTTT.

The genes are TRBV30 and TRBJ2-3, with D hard to call. V dropped 3 bases and J dropped 2 bases, with 12 bases sitting between them. This CDR3 region has 14 residues. In germline, CDR1 is GTSNPN, CDR2 SVGIG (reference sequence). The CDR3, as DNA: TGTGCCTGGAGCTCATCAACTTACACAGATACGCAGTATTTT. Translated, it gives CAWSSSTYTDTQYF.

Comment on this clone: Other DNA sequences of this sample code for an identical CDR3. The CDR3 region is CASSVGLGPNEQFF. In DNA form, the CDR3 reads TGTGCCAGCAGCGTAGGACTAGGACCCAATGAGCAGTTCTTC. This rearrangement joins TRBV9 to TRBJ2-1; maybe TRBD2 (6 bases). CDR1 and CDR2 from the germline V gene are SGDLS and YYNGEE. This CDR3 has 14 residues. V was shortened by 0 bases and J by 6 bases, with 10 bases between the two germline ends.

As DNA, the CDR3 is TGTGCCAGTAGTAGCGGGGTGTCCTACAATGAGCAGTTCTTC. This codes for CASSSGVSYNEQFF. V gene TRBV19 combines with J gene TRBJ2-1; TRBD2 is a possible D gene (6 bases). The ends were cut back, 4 bases at V and 1 base at J, with 8 bases in the middle. The germline V gene encodes CDR1 LNHDA and CDR2 SQIVND (reference sequence). The CDR3 runs 14 residues.

This clone showed up just a few times. This chain uses TRBV9 with TRBJ2-7; weak D call: TRBD2 (5 bases). Trimming cost V 4 bases and J 4 bases, with 18 bases left between them. This CDR3 is built from 15 residues. Per the germline V gene, CDR1 is SGDLS and CDR2 is YYNGEE. The CDR3 is CASSPGPDSEYEQYF. The CDR3 DNA follows: TGTGCCAGCAGCCCCGGACCGGACTCGGAGTACGAGCAGTACTTC.